What follows describes a single T cell receptor beta chain. This clonotype was counted many times. Its target antigen remains unknown. No base quality values were provided; no much bigger clone lies one nucleotide off. This entry belongs to a study of T cells in Graves' hyperthyroidism and ophthalmopathy (dated by TCRdb to about 2019). Context from the whole study: Peripheral blood samples were taken at initial diagnosis, before any treatment was given. To identify distinguishing TCR V-J signatures, a discovery cohort of about 100 patients was used, comprising 43 with Graves' ophthalmopathy and around 60 with stable Graves' hyperthyroidism. Prospective prediction of ophthalmopathy was tested in an independent validation cohort consisting of 18 hyperthyroidism patients and 15 or so patients who later progressed to ophthalmopathy. For training and testing, the roughly 97 patients in the discovery cohort were randomly divided in a 7:3 ratio. In addition, the study compared T-cell repertoires in thyroid tissue and in blood from roughly 6 Graves' hyperthyroidism patients. Once sampling was done, hyperthyroidism patients were given methimazole at a starting dose of 30 mg daily, whereas ophthalmopathy patients were given high-dose intravenous methylprednisolone. According to the paper, TCR Vbeta CDR3 sequencing was carried out on about 140 peripheral blood samples, which came from 40 to 45 ophthalmopathy, around 75 hyperthyroidism and about 17 progressor patients. Broad study findings and their caveats: No statistical method was used to set the sample size in advance, and investigators knew the group allocation. Most expanded thyroid clonotypes (frequency above 0.001) were also detected in blood, a finding suggesting that blood repertoires may reflect thyroid immune responses. Ophthalmopathy was separated from stable hyperthyroidism by a 13 V-J signature model, with about 88% sensitivity and roughly 81% specificity obtained in cross-validation and 80%/75% obtained in testing. In validation, the model predicted progression to ophthalmopathy a median of around 6.5 months before onset, with roughly 70% sensitivity and about 72% specificity.

Ophthalmopathy patients had moderately to severely active disease, with a Clinical Activity Score of 3 or more, a NOSPECS grade of 4 or more, and a disease duration of less than 3 months. Exclusion was applied to patients with uncontrolled infections, other autoimmune diseases, pregnancy or lactation. Diagnoses were based on clinical symptoms, serum thyroxine and TRAb, thyroid ultrasound and orbital computed tomography. PBMCs were separated from 8 to 10 ml of fresh peripheral blood using Ficoll-Paque density gradient centrifugation. Total RNA was extracted using Trizol reagent, and RNA quality was assessed on an Agilent 2100 Bioanalyzer. The TCR beta CDR3 regions were amplified from RNA transcripts. The first round of RT-PCR for the TCR CDR3 was performed with the HTBI primer set and the Qiagen OneStep RT-PCR kit. The libraries were constructed in a second round of multiplex PCR and then size-selected and purified. Paired-end sequencing of the libraries was performed with 100 bp reads on an Illumina HiSeq2000. In the original analysis: Raw data were processed with SOAPnuke, discarding reads with adapters, uncalled bases, mean Phred below 15, or no exact constant-primer or identifier match. High-quality paired reads were merged using COPE v1.2.5, and each unique nucleotide sequence was defined as a clonotype. MiTCR v1.1 was used to align the clonotypes against IMGT TRBV, TRBD and TRBJ reference segments. Analysis was restricted to V-J combinations with a frequency above 0.0001, which covered about 99% of repertoires. The TCS score was defined as the ratio of F50 (clonal expansion) to E x V (chaos), calculated using BLOSUM62-based TCRdist between CDR3 peptides within each V-J. Welch's t-statistics and random forest reduced around 520 V-J features to 10 to 15, which were used in a naive Bayes classifier (R e1071). The raw public reads went through TCRdb reprocessing: fastp at Q25, MiXCR clone calling, in-frame beta chains kept. For every CDR3 protein sequence, its rows merge into one entry that carries the most common genes and DNA. TCRdb, not the authors, supplied the V and J calls. The sample records about 640,000 distinct CDR3 sequences, more than 12% of which are singletons. The ten largest clones represent under 15% of the sample.

This receptor was taken from a woman in her 50s with Graves' ophthalmopathy. The sequenced sample was blood.

The CDR3 corresponds to CASSGSGTAPWGWGQPQHF. The base sequence is TGTGCCAGCAGTGGATCCGGGACAGCTCCCTGGGGTTGGGGTCAGCCCCAGCATTTT. The rearranged chain carries TRBV28 and TRBJ1-5; a stretch of 7 junction bases matches TRBD1. The germline V gene sets CDR1 to MDHEN and CDR2 to SYDVKM. The CDR3 numbers 19 residues from cysteine through phenylalanine. This entry keeps only the CDR3 DNA: 57 bases, framed from base 1. Unmatched junction bases come to 22, with V trimmed by 5 bases and J by 6 bases.